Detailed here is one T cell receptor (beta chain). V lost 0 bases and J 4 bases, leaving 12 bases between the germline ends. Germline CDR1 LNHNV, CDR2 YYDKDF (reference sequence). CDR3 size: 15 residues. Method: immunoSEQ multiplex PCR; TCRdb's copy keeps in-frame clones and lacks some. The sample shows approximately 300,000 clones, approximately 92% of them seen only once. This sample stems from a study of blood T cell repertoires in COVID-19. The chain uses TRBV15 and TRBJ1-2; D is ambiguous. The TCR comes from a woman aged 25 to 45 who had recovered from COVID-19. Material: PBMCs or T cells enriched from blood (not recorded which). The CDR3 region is CATSRDGTTVYGYTF. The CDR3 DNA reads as TGTGCCACCAGCAGAGATGGCACAACCGTCTATGGCTACACCTTC.